This TCR beta chain was documented in a study of CD8 T cells in ankylosing spondylitis. Overall study findings and caveats: Matched synovial fluid from ankylosing spondylitis patients was reported to be enriched for disease-linked clones. A motif of eight highly homologous TCR beta variants was seen as apparently characteristic of ankylosing spondylitis blood. Both synovial fluid and blood in reactive arthritis had previously been reported to carry some motif variants.

Using quantitative 5'-RACE with molecular barcodes, the authors made TCR beta libraries. MiXCR, applied by TCRdb to the 5' RACE reads, yields one record per CDR3 protein. Here the sample spans around 770,000 distinct CDR3 sequences, about 11% being singletons. As to this clonotype: No antigen is known for it.

CDR3 length equals 16 residues. CDR1 and CDR2 from the germline V gene are MNHEY and SMNVEV (reference sequence). V gave up 3 bases and J gave up 5 bases, with 17 bases separating them. Sequencing was done on a sample of blood, either unsorted or a sorted T cell fraction (not recorded which). The rearrangement links TRBV27 to TRBJ2-1; no clear D gene. The clonotype comes from a male donor with ankylosing spondylitis. CDR3 bases: TGTGCCAGCAGTTTCTTTCTGGCCACAGCACACAATGAGCAGTTCTTC. This gives the protein CASSFFLATAHNEQFF.